This T cell receptor (beta chain) was observed in a study of blood T cell repertoires in COVID-19. Study background: Samples came from the United States, Italy and Spain, spanning acute and convalescent COVID-19. T cells, B-cell-depleted T cells, or PBMCs provided the cDNA or gDNA that served as material.

Authors' methods: Scientists estimated how many nucleated cells there were by amplifying reference gene primers. Data came from immunoSEQ multiplex PCR; TCRdb stores just in-frame clones and leaves some out. V, J and clone size are taken as reported in that table, and D and trimming were inferred from the DNA itself. The table has approximately 200,000 clones, less than 95% seen once; the top ten hold about 0.76%. Seattle patients were enrolled during active infection and followed longitudinally. The CDR3 is 15 residues long. Germline CDR1 reads SGHRS; CDR2 reads YFSETQ. V lost 4 bases, J lost 6 bases, and 17 bases lay in between.

The sequenced sample consisted of peripheral blood. This receptor was identified in a man younger than 40 with COVID-19, enrolled during active disease. J is TRBJ1-5 and V is TRBV5-1; D is unclear. This CDR3 reads CASSGPGGPTQPQHF. The CDR3 DNA is TGCGCCAGCAGCGGGCCAGGAGGCCCCACTCAGCCCCAGCATTTT.